This note documents a single T cell receptor (beta chain) sequence. The cohort excluded patients with autoimmune disease history or systemic immunosuppression. At baseline, cycle 4 day 1, and cycle 7 day 1, blood was sampled. This entry belongs to a study of OX40 agonist ivuxolimab in advanced cancers. Study at large: Patients assigned to dose escalation were diagnosed with hepatocellular carcinoma, melanoma, renal cell or head and neck cancer. Three patients responded partially, comprising one with hepatocellular carcinoma and two with cutaneous melanoma.

Profiling relied on immunoSEQ multiplex PCR, and the TCRdb table lists in-frame clones only, not all of them. The table has around 67,000 clones, 75% to 85% seen once. V lost 2 bases to trimming and J lost 0 bases, with 13 bases between them. The V gene's germline CDR1 is SGHVS and CDR2 FQNEAQ. The CDR3 totals 16 residues. This specimen consisted of CD4+ or CD8+ T cells sorted from blood, obtained in a trial of the OX40 agonist ivuxolimab. The rearrangement joins TRBV7-8 to TRBJ1-2, with D perhaps TRBD1 (5 bases). The receptor comes from an adult with an advanced solid tumor such as melanoma, head and neck, liver or kidney cancer. The chain's CDR3 is CASSLWGGVANYGYTF. The CDR3 DNA sequence: TGTGCCAGCAGCTTATGGGGGGGTGTAGCTAACTATGGCTACACCTTC. The full variable domain, completed using reference TRBV7-8 and TRBJ1-2, is GAGVSQSPRYKVAKRGQDVALRCDPISGHVSLFWYQQALGQGPEFLTYFQNEAQLDKSGLPSDRFFAERPEGSVSTLKIQRTQQEDSAVYLCASSLWGGVANYGYTFGSGTRLTVV.